Reported below is one T cell receptor beta chain. The trim removed 5 bases at V and 1 base at J, leaving 3 bases unmatched. Per germline, CDR1 LNHDA and CDR2 SQIVND (reference sequence). This CDR3 is 15 amino acids long. This sample was taken from a study of control samples from healthy donors and cancer patients. This table comes from immunoSEQ multiplex PCR, and its TCRdb copy is limited to in-frame clones, with some not included. The sample holds roughly 120,000 clones, approximately 94% seen once. Sequenced material: PBMCs. This sequence joins TRBV19 and TRBJ1-2; 11 bases fit TRBD1. The clonotype originates from a man aged 50 to 59 with head and neck cancer. This CDR3 is CASSFGTGGNYGYTF. The CDR3 DNA is TGTGCCAGTAGTTTTGGGACAGGGGGTAACTATGGCTACACCTTC.